Listed here is a single TCR beta chain. What antigen it recognizes has not been identified. Base-call qualities are not available, and no considerably larger clone is one nucleotide away. The germline V gene supplies CDR1 ENHRY and CDR2 SYGVKD. Including cysteine and phenylalanine, the CDR3 has 15 amino acids. Only the CDR3 region is kept as DNA, spanning 45 bases read in frame from base 1. V is clipped by 1 base and J by 5 bases, and the sequence between their germline boundaries is 11 bases long. The sample comes from a study of PD-1 blockade in mismatch repair-deficient tumors (dated by TCRdb to 2015 to 2018). Looking at the study overall: Between late 2013 and September 2016, 80 to 90 consecutive patients with around twelve mismatch repair-deficient cancer types, all previously treated and progressing, were enrolled in the trial. Deep sequencing of TCR CDR3 regions was used to track tumor-associated T cell clones in peripheral blood of patients responding to PD-1 blockade. What the work shows at the level of the full study, not this receptor alone: Clones residing in the tumor, which were often undetectable in blood before treatment, expanded quickly after pembrolizumab and then contracted, generally before radiologic responses.

Libraries came from the immunoSEQ multiplex PCR assay. In its TCRdb copy, this immuneACCESS table keeps in-frame sequences only and misses some clones. Where compared with another copy, unresolved V genes explain less than half of these, and the others have no known cause. The sample profile shows tens of thousands of clones; 81% of them were found once. The ten largest clones represent around 2.7% of the sample. The meaning of the sample's time point label: peripheral blood 12 weeks after first pembrolizumab dose. For every enrolled patient, mismatch repair deficiency was confirmed by either polymerase chain reaction or immunohistochemistry. TCR sequencing was performed for a few patients who responded to pembrolizumab therapy. In the phase II trial, pembrolizumab PD-1 blockade was tested prospectively in advanced mismatch repair-deficient cancers, no matter which tissue of origin the cancers came from. Serial peripheral blood T cell samples were collected before and at multiple times after starting PD-1 blockade. The timing of each blood sample was reported as weeks after the first dose of pembrolizumab.

The chain is made from TRBV10-3 and TRBJ2-2; the D gene is perhaps TRBD1, on 6 matching bases. This clonotype was obtained from an adult with mismatch repair-deficient cancer. The specimen was peripheral blood, collected 12 weeks after starting pembrolizumab. This receptor carries the CDR3 CAISELGTTTGELFF. The DNA reads TGTGCCATCAGTGAGTTAGGGACAACTACCGGGGAGCTGTTTTTT.